The 28 T cell receptor beta chains listed next were all sequenced from one sample in a study of blood T cell repertoires in COVID-19. TCRdb's copy holds only in-frame clones and misses some; the assay was immunoSEQ multiplex PCR. Among around 180,000 clones listed, roughly 88% were seen once. The sequenced sample consisted of peripheral blood. The receptors were sampled from a human donor with active or convalescent COVID-19. The donor label of this sample is uncertain.

This chain uses TRBV5-1 with TRBJ1-2; TRBD1 matches at 9 bases. The V segment lost 6 bases and the J segment 2 bases; nucleotides outside the gene matches: 8. The germline V gene has CDR1 SGHRS and CDR2 YFSETQ. The length of the CDR3 is 15 residues. CDR3 region: CASNPGQGGNYGYTF. CDR3 DNA sequence: TGCGCCAGCAACCCGGGACAGGGAGGAAACTATGGCTACACCTTC. Supplemented by reference TRBV5-1 and TRBJ1-2, the full variable domain reads KAGVTQTPRYLIKTRGQQVTLSCSPISGHRSVSWYQQTPGQGLQFLFEYFSETQRNKGNFPGRFSGRQFSNSRSEMNVSTLELGDSALYLCASNPGQGGNYGYTFGSGTRLTVV.

The rearrangement uses TRBV29-1 and TRBJ2-7, with D unclear. Germline-derived CDR1 and CDR2 are SQVTM and ANQGSEA. The V gene lost 5 bases and the J gene lost 1 base, with 9 bases spanning the gap. The CDR3 is 12 amino acids. CDR3 sequence (DNA): TGCAGCGTTTATGAGGAGTCCTACGAGCAGTACTTC. Translated: CSVYEESYEQYF.

The chain links TRBV2 to TRBJ2-3; D is possibly TRBD2 (5 bases). CDR1 and CDR2 (germline): SNHLY, FYNNEI. The CDR3 covers 12 residues. Trimming took 3 bases from V and 6 from J, leaving 7 bases between them. The CDR3: CASSDRGDTQYF. CDR3 sequence (DNA): TGTGCCAGCAGTGACAGAGGGGATACGCAGTATTTT.

This chain links TRBV29-1 with TRBJ1-1; D may be TRBD1 (5 bases). Germline loops: CDR1 SQVTM, CDR2 ANQGSEA. Deletions cut 3 bases from V and 6 bases from J, with 14 bases between. The CDR3 sequence is 13 residues long. CDR3: CSVEGRDIPEAFF. In nucleotides, the CDR3 is TGCAGCGTTGAGGGCAGGGATATACCTGAAGCTTTCTTT.

V is TRBV9 and J is TRBJ2-3, with D tentatively TRBD2 (6 bases). Trimming took 0 bases from V and 1 from J, leaving 9 bases between them. Germline CDR1 and CDR2: SGDLS and YYNGEE. The length of the CDR3 is 15 residues. In nucleotides, the CDR3 is TGTGCCAGCAGCGTAGACGGGGGAGGCACAGATACGCAGTATTTT. It codes for CASSVDGGGTDTQYF.

The rearrangement links TRBV6-5 to TRBJ2-3; 7 bases align to TRBD2. CDR1 and CDR2 (germline): MNHEY, SVGAGI. This CDR3 contains 15 residues. V lost 0 bases to trimming and J lost 0 bases; unmatched junction nucleotides: 0. The chain's CDR3 is CASSYSSGSTDTQYF. The CDR3 DNA sequence: TGTGCCAGCAGTTACTCTAGCGGGAGCACAGATACGCAGTATTTT.

This chain uses TRBV11-2 with TRBJ1-5; D gene uncertain. The ends were cut back, 5 bases at V and 11 bases at J, with 25 bases in the middle. Germline V CDR1 and CDR2: SGHAT, FQNNGV. The CDR3 runs to 16 residues. The CDR3 nucleotides read TGTGCCAGCAGCCCAGCAGACGGGTCCGGGATCCGAGCCCAGCATTTT. It codes for CASSPADGSGIRAQHF.

The CDR3 DNA reads TGTGCCAGCAGCCAGCCAGCTAGCGGGTATACCTACGAGCAGTACTTC. Its translation is CASSQPASGYTYEQYF. The chain uses TRBV3-1 (or the pseudogene TRBV3-2) and TRBJ2-7, with 8 nucleotides matching TRBD2. The germline CDR1 and CDR2 sequences are LGHDT and YNNKEL (reference sequence). J lost 2 bases, V lost 3 bases, and 9 bases had no gene match. The CDR3 is made up of 16 amino acids.

The chain has TRBV30 and TRBJ2-4; TRBD2 might be the D (5 bases). V was shortened by 2 bases and J by 0 bases, with 11 bases between the two germline ends. The length of the CDR3 is 15 residues. The germline CDR1 and CDR2 sequences are GTSNPN and SVGIG (reference sequence). The chain's CDR3 is CAWSSAGLAKNIQYF. The DNA for the CDR3 is TGTGCCTGGAGTTCGGCGGGTCTAGCCAAAAACATTCAGTACTTC.

The chain employs TRBV5-6 and TRBJ1-3; 8 positions match TRBD1. This CDR3 has 15 amino acids. V lost 6 bases to trimming and J lost 0 bases; unmatched junction nucleotides: 5. In germline, CDR1 is SGHDT, CDR2 YYEEEE. The chain's CDR3 is CASTGTGPSGNTIYF. CDR3 coding DNA: TGTGCCAGCACCGGGACAGGCCCCTCTGGAAACACCATATATTTT.

The chain uses TRBV3-1 (or the pseudogene TRBV3-2) and TRBJ1-1; D possibly corresponds to TRBD1 (6 bases). Per the germline V gene, CDR1 is LGHDT and CDR2 is YNNKEL (reference sequence). This CDR3 is 15 amino acids long. V gave up 1 base and J gave up 4 bases, with 13 bases separating them. For the CDR3, the DNA is TGTGCCAGCAGCCAAGCGGGGGGCCGGAGCACTGAAGCTTTCTTT. It is translated as CASSQAGGRSTEAFF.

This clone was seen a single time. This chain joins TRBV9 and TRBJ2-7; D gene ambiguous. Germline CDR1 is SGDLS and CDR2 is YYNGEE. The CDR3 has 12 amino acids. Trimming took off 4 bases at V and 5 bases at J, with 10 bases between the two ends. The CDR3 sequence is CASSPRSNEQYF. The CDR3 DNA reads as TGTGCCAGCAGCCCCCGGAGCAACGAGCAGTACTTC.

CDR3 residues: CASSSGGGDEQFF. CDR3 nucleotide sequence: TGTGCCAGCAGTTCCGGGGGAGGGGATGAGCAGTTCTTC. The chain has TRBV6-5 and TRBJ2-1, with 7 bases matching TRBD2. The CDR3 is 13 amino acids. V was pared by 4 bases and J by 8 bases, with 5 bases of the junction left unmatched. Germline CDR1 and CDR2: MNHEY and SVGAGI.

About this clone itself: A read error may account for a junction end that differs from germline. This chain uses TRBV29-1 with TRBJ2-1; TRBD1 matches at 10 bases. Germline CDR1 SQVTM, CDR2 ANQGSEA. The CDR3 is 13 residues long. CDR3 region: CSVEGQGVDEQFF. DNA of the CDR3: TGCAGCGTGGAAGGACAGGGGGTAGATGAGCAGTTCTTC.

The V gene is TRBV20-1, the J gene TRBJ1-2; 7 nucleotides align to TRBD1. CDR1 and CDR2 (germline): DFQATT, SNEGSKA (reference sequence). With 3 bases clipped from V and 8 bases from J, the junction kept 15 bases outside the gene matches. This CDR3 comprises 15 residues. The CDR3: CSASETFKGAHGYTF. DNA for the CDR3: TGCAGTGCTAGTGAGACTTTCAAGGGGGCGCACGGCTACACCTTC.

This clone was observed a single time. This rearrangement joins TRBV7-7 to TRBJ2-1, with D possibly TRBD1 on 6 matching bases. Trimming took off 1 base at V and 8 bases at J, with 9 bases between the two ends. The CDR3 totals 13 residues. Germline CDR1 reads SSHAT; CDR2 reads FNYEAQ (reference sequence). In DNA, the CDR3 is TGTGCCAGCAGCTTAGTCAGGGGCGATGAGCAGTTCTTC. The encoded protein is CASSLVRGDEQFF.

This chain links TRBV7-9 with TRBJ2-7; D uncertain. Trimming left V 3 bases short and J 6 bases short, with 12 bases between. The CDR3 length is 13 residues. Germline V gene data show CDR1 as SEHNR and CDR2 as FQNEAQ (reference sequence). CDR3 sequence (DNA): TGTGCCAGCAGCTTGGGCAGGTTTCTCGAGCAGTACTTC. It codes for CASSLGRFLEQYF.

This chain connects TRBV11-3 to TRBJ2-3; possible D gene TRBD2, 7 bases. This CDR3 comprises 14 residues. V was pared by 6 bases and J by 0 bases, with 10 bases between. In germline, CDR1 is SGHNT, CDR2 YENEEA. CDR3 in DNA: TGTGCCAGCAGTAGGGGGGGGAGCACAGATACGCAGTATTTT. It yields the protein CASSRGGSTDTQYF.

The CDR3 protein is CASSKSGGTDTQYF. The CDR3 nucleotides read TGTGCCAGCAGCAAGAGTGGAGGCACAGATACGCAGTATTTT. The rearrangement links TRBV7-9 to TRBJ2-3; D unclear. The germline V gene encodes CDR1 SEHNR and CDR2 FQNEAQ (reference sequence). Trimming removed 5 bases at V and 1 base at J, with 10 bases between. The CDR3 is made up of 14 amino acids.

The chain has TRBV4-2 and TRBJ2-3; 8 bases agree with TRBD1. V trimming: 2 bases; J trimming: 4 bases; junction bases outside the gene matches: 8. This CDR3 region has 16 residues. CDR1 is LGHNA and CDR2 is YNFKEQ in the germline V gene. This CDR3 is CASSQTRTGSPDTQYF. For the CDR3, the DNA is TGTGCCAGCAGCCAAACCAGGACAGGGAGCCCAGATACGCAGTATTTT.

This clone was picked up one time. The genes are TRBV28 and TRBJ1-6; D ambiguous. Germline V lookup: CDR1 MDHEN, CDR2 SYDVKM. Trimming cost V 3 bases and J 10 bases, with 13 bases left between them. This CDR3 has 14 residues. In DNA form, the CDR3 reads TGTGCCAGCAGTTTCGGCAGTTTGGGCTCACCCCTCCACTTT. Residues: CASSFGSLGSPLHF.

The genes are TRBV29-1 and TRBJ2-1; D is unresolved. V was cut by 5 bases and J by 7 bases, with 12 bases left in between. CDR3 length: 12 residues. Per germline, CDR1 SQVTM and CDR2 ANQGSEA. CDR3 in amino acids: CSVSQRANEQFF. The CDR3 DNA is TGCAGCGTTTCTCAGCGAGCGAATGAGCAGTTCTTC.

The genes are TRBV19 and TRBJ2-4; tentatively, D is TRBD1 (5 bases). Trimming removed 8 bases at V and 10 bases at J, with 18 bases between. The CDR3 runs 13 residues. Germline loops: CDR1 LNHDA, CDR2 SQIVND (reference sequence). The CDR3 spells CASDDRTGVIQYF. The CDR3 nucleotides read TGTGCCAGTGACGACCGAACAGGCGTTATTCAGTACTTC. Using reference TRBV19 and TRBJ2-4 for the parts outside the CDR3, the full variable domain is DGGITQSPKYLFRKEGQNVTLSCEQNLNHDAMYWYRQDPGQGLRLIYYSQIVNDFQKGDIAEGYSVSREKKESFPLTVTSAQKNPTAFYLCASDDRTGVIQYFGAGTRLSVL.

The rearrangement uses TRBV6-5 and TRBJ2-3; D may be TRBD1 (6 bases). V shed 7 bases and J shed 3 bases, with 14 bases lying between them. CDR1 is MNHEY and CDR2 is SVGAGI in the germline V gene. The CDR3 has 14 amino acids. CDR3 sequence reads: CASKPQGLTDTQYF. In nucleotides, the CDR3 is TGTGCCAGCAAACCCCAGGGGCTTACAGATACGCAGTATTTT.

The rearrangement uses TRBV7-7 and TRBJ2-5; TRBD2 aligns across 8 bases. Germline CDR1 and CDR2: SSHAT and FNYEAQ (reference sequence). V shed 2 bases and J 7 bases; nucleotides not matched to a gene: 12. The CDR3 consists of 16 residues. The CDR3: CASSLWAGGLEGTQYF. CDR3 DNA: TGTGCCAGCAGCTTATGGGCGGGGGGTCTAGAAGGGACCCAGTACTTC.

The rearrangement uses TRBV6-6 and TRBJ1-6; the match to TRBD1 covers 9 bases. V lost 6 bases to trimming and J lost 5 bases; unmatched junction nucleotides: 5. Germline V CDR1 and CDR2: MNHNY, SVGAGI (reference sequence). This CDR3 region has 15 residues. This CDR3 reads CASRGRDRDNSPLHF. In DNA, the CDR3 is TGTGCCAGCAGAGGCCGGGACAGGGATAATTCACCCCTCCACTTT.

V is TRBV18 and J is TRBJ1-1; D remains ambiguous. The CDR3 consists of 15 residues. The ends were cut back, 1 base at V and 3 bases at J, with 12 bases in the middle. Germline V gene data show CDR1 as KGHSH and CDR2 as LQKENI. The CDR3 loop is CASSPLQSVDTEAFF. The CDR3 coding sequence is TGTGCCAGCTCACCACTTCAATCGGTCGACACTGAAGCTTTCTTT.

The chain joins TRBV7-2 to TRBJ2-1; possible D gene TRBD2, 6 bases. Trimming removed 6 bases at V and 4 bases at J, with 13 bases between. The CDR3 sequence is 14 residues long. Germline-derived CDR1 and CDR2 are SGHTA and FQGNSA. The CDR3 loop is CASSRSGGYNEQFF. CDR3 in DNA: TGTGCCAGCAGTCGTAGCGGAGGTTACAATGAGCAGTTCTTC.